This T cell receptor (beta chain) derives from a study of identical twins. Study-level findings and limits: The authors noted that invariant MAIT and iNKT cells could partly confound zero-insertion analyses.

This clonotype was observed a few times. The antigen is unknown. TCRdb reprocessed the 5' RACE reads with MiXCR, giving one entry per CDR3 protein. The sample contains about 200,000 distinct CDR3 sequences, approximately 7.1% of which appear only once. Germline V lookup: CDR1 SGHVS, CDR2 FNYEAQ. The V segment lost 3 bases and the J segment 5 bases; nucleotides outside the gene matches: 4. The CDR3 extends over 15 amino acids. The same sample was also used in a study of T cells expressing NK-cell markers. That investigation notes: Repertoire data for TCR beta were derived from sorted T cells (CD3+CD56+NKG2C+, CD3+CD56+NKG2C- and CD3+CD56-NKG2C+).

This TCR came from a woman under 30 in good health. The sequenced material came from CD8+ T cells sorted from blood. The rearrangement links TRBV7-6 to TRBJ2-5; 12 positions agree with TRBD1. The chain's CDR3 is CASSLGQGAFETQYF. The CDR3 DNA reads as TGTGCCAGCAGCTTGGGACAGGGGGCATTTGAGACCCAGTACTTC.